This T cell receptor beta chain was identified during a study of blood T cell repertoires in COVID-19. This CDR3 spans 11 amino acids. The germline V gene encodes CDR1 DFQATT and CDR2 SNEGSKA (reference sequence). With V trimmed by 6 bases and J by 16 bases, 10 bases remained unmatched. Assay used: immunoSEQ multiplex PCR; TCRdb lists only in-frame clones, some missing. In the table there are about 190,000 clones, 65% to 80% of which are singletons. The chain joins TRBV20-1 to TRBJ1-3, with TRBD1 matching 9 bases. The receptor was isolated from a woman aged 50 to 65 with acute or convalescent COVID-19. Sequencing used peripheral blood. As DNA, the CDR3 is TGCAGTGCCTCGGACAGGGGACGGAGGTATTTT. Amino acid sequence: CSASDRGRRYF.